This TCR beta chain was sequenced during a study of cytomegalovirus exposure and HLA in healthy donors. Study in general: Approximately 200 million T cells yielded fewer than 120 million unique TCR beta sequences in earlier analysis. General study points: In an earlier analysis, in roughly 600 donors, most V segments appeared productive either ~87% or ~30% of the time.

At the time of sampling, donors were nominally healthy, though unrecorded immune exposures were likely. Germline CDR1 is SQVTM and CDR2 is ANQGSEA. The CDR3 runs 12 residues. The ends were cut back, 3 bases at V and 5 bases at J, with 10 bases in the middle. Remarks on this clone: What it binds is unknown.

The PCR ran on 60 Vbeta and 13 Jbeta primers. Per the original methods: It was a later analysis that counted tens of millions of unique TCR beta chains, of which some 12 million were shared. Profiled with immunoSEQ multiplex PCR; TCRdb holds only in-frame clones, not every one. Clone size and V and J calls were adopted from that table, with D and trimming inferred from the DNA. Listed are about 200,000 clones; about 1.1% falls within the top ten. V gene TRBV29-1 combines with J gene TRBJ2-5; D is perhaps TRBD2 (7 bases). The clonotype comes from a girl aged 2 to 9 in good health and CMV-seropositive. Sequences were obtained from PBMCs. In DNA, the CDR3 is TGCAGCGTTGAGGGGGGGCCGGAGACCCAGTACTTC. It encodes CSVEGGPETQYF.